This is a list of T cell receptor beta chains from one sample in a study of OX40 agonist ivuxolimab in advanced cancers. Produced via immunoSEQ multiplex PCR; TCRdb's table is partial and in-frame only. The sample has about 25,000 clones, 78% seen once; the top ten hold over 1.1%. Sample: CD4+ or CD8+ T cells sorted from blood, taken in a trial of the OX40 agonist ivuxolimab. These TCRs come from an adult with an advanced solid tumor such as melanoma, head and neck, liver or kidney cancer. The CDR3 runs from the conserved cysteine through the conserved F or W. The order of the fields is D gene, clone size, J gene, V gene, CDR3 DNA, CDR3 protein. A D gene is named only where the DNA matches it firmly. Part of the rows lack a size; the others show once, few, many or a class for expanded clones.

d_call: .; clone_size: .; j_call: TRBJ2-5; v_call: TRBV5-5; cdr3_nt: TGTGCCAGCAGCTTTAGGGGACCAGGGGAGACCCAGTACTTC; cdr3_aa: CASSFRGPGETQYF
d_call: .; clone_size: .; j_call: TRBJ2-1; v_call: TRBV5-1; cdr3_nt: TGCGCCAGCAGCGGGCGACAGGACAATGAGCAGTTCTTC; cdr3_aa: CASSGRQDNEQFF
d_call: .; clone_size: .; j_call: TRBJ2-6; v_call: TRBV19; cdr3_nt: TGTGCCAGTACCCCAATAGAAACTGGGGCCAACGTCCTGACTTTC; cdr3_aa: CASTPIETGANVLTF
d_call: .; clone_size: .; j_call: TRBJ1-2; v_call: TRBV7-2; cdr3_nt: TGTGCCAGCAGCTTAGGGGAGGGCGGCTACACCTTC; cdr3_aa: CASSLGEGGYTF
d_call: .; clone_size: .; j_call: TRBJ1-5; v_call: TRBV21-1; cdr3_nt: TGTGCCAGCAGCAAAGCAAGCCCGACGCCCCAGCATTTT; cdr3_aa: CASSKASPTPQHF
d_call: .; clone_size: .; j_call: TRBJ2-1; v_call: TRBV2; cdr3_nt: TGTGCCAGCAGTGAACCTTACAATGAGCAGTTCTTC; cdr3_aa: CASSEPYNEQFF
d_call: TRBD1; clone_size: .; j_call: TRBJ1-5; v_call: TRBV28; cdr3_nt: TGTGCCAGCAGTTTACCCCGACAGGGAGGGTGGTATTTT; cdr3_aa: CASSLPRQGGWYF
d_call: .; clone_size: once; j_call: TRBJ1-1; v_call: TRBV18; cdr3_nt: TGTGCCAGCTCACCAAGACAGTCTTCGGGGACTGAAGCTTTCTTT; cdr3_aa: CASSPRQSSGTEAFF
d_call: .; clone_size: .; j_call: TRBJ2-3; v_call: TRBV19; cdr3_nt: TGTGCCAGTAGTTCGGGGACCACAGATTCGCAGTATTTT; cdr3_aa: CASSSGTTDSQYF
d_call: .; clone_size: .; j_call: TRBJ2-5; v_call: TRBV5-6; cdr3_nt: TGTGCCAGCGGAGGGGGTAGACGAGAGACCCAGTACTTC; cdr3_aa: CASGGGRRETQYF
d_call: .; clone_size: .; j_call: TRBJ1-4; v_call: TRBV7-2; cdr3_nt: TGTGCCAGCAGCGGACGAGGCACTGGGGAAAAACTGTTTTTT; cdr3_aa: CASSGRGTGEKLFF
d_call: TRBD2; clone_size: .; j_call: TRBJ2-5; v_call: TRBV18; cdr3_nt: TGTGCCAGCTCACCCGGACTAGCAGAGACCCAGTACTTC; cdr3_aa: CASSPGLAETQYF
d_call: .; clone_size: .; j_call: TRBJ1-5; v_call: TRBV4-1; cdr3_nt: TGCGCCAGCAGCCAAGATGGGGGTTTGGGCAATCAGCCCCAGCATTTT; cdr3_aa: CASSQDGGLGNQPQHF
d_call: TRBD1; clone_size: .; j_call: TRBJ1-2; v_call: TRBV7-2; cdr3_nt: TGTGCCAGCAGCTCAGCCGGGACAGGGGACGGCTATGGCTACACCTTC; cdr3_aa: CASSSAGTGDGYGYTF
d_call: TRBD1; clone_size: .; j_call: TRBJ2-7; v_call: TRBV19; cdr3_nt: TGTGCCAGTAGTACGGGACAGGCTTCCTACGAGCAGTACTTC; cdr3_aa: CASSTGQASYEQYF
d_call: TRBD1; clone_size: .; j_call: TRBJ1-2; v_call: TRBV4-1; cdr3_nt: TGCGCCAGCAGCCAAGCCAAGGAGGGGGCCTATGGCTACACCTTC; cdr3_aa: CASSQAKEGAYGYTF
d_call: TRBD1; clone_size: .; j_call: TRBJ1-2; v_call: TRBV28; cdr3_nt: TGTGCCAGCAGTTTACCGACAGGGTGGGGCTACACCTTC; cdr3_aa: CASSLPTGWGYTF
d_call: .; clone_size: .; j_call: TRBJ1-1; v_call: TRBV5-3; cdr3_nt: TGTGCCAGCAGATCCGGGCGCATGAACACTGAAGCTTTCTTT; cdr3_aa: CASRSGRMNTEAFF
d_call: .; clone_size: .; j_call: TRBJ2-2; v_call: TRBV11-3; cdr3_nt: TGTGCCAGCAGCCCGAAAAACAGGGTCACCGGGGAGCTGTTTTTT; cdr3_aa: CASSPKNRVTGELFF
d_call: .; clone_size: .; j_call: TRBJ2-1; v_call: TRBV9; cdr3_nt: TGTGCCAGCAGCGTAGTTTCCTCGACGCAGCCGGGCAATGAGCAGTTCTTC; cdr3_aa: CASSVVSSTQPGNEQFF
d_call: .; clone_size: few; j_call: TRBJ1-2; v_call: TRBV5-4; cdr3_nt: TGTGCCAGCAGCTTGAGTCTAGCCCAAACCTATGGCTACACCTTC; cdr3_aa: CASSLSLAQTYGYTF
d_call: .; clone_size: .; j_call: TRBJ2-7; v_call: TRBV7-2; cdr3_nt: TGTGCCAGCAGCTTAGGGGTGGGGACGTCTGCCTACGAGCAGTACTTC; cdr3_aa: CASSLGVGTSAYEQYF
d_call: TRBD1; clone_size: medium-sized; j_call: TRBJ1-3; v_call: TRBV18; cdr3_nt: TGTGCCAGCTCACCACAAGGGACAGCGGCGGGAAACACCATATATTTT; cdr3_aa: CASSPQGTAAGNTIYF
d_call: .; clone_size: .; j_call: TRBJ1-4; v_call: TRBV6-6; cdr3_nt: TGTGCCAGCAGTTACCGGGGGTTGGCTAATGAAAAACTGTTTTTT; cdr3_aa: CASSYRGLANEKLFF
d_call: .; clone_size: .; j_call: TRBJ1-2; v_call: TRBV6-1; cdr3_nt: TGTGCCAGCAGTGAAGTGGCATCCGGCCGAAACGGCTACACCTTC; cdr3_aa: CASSEVASGRNGYTF
d_call: .; clone_size: .; j_call: TRBJ2-1; v_call: TRBV7-3; cdr3_nt: TGTGCCAGCAGCTTTGGCGGATCCTACAATGAGCAGTTCTTC; cdr3_aa: CASSFGGSYNEQFF
d_call: TRBD1; clone_size: .; j_call: TRBJ1-5; v_call: TRBV5-1; cdr3_nt: TGCGCCAGCAGTCTCGGGACAGTAAGCAATCAGCCCCAGCATTTT; cdr3_aa: CASSLGTVSNQPQHF
d_call: .; clone_size: .; j_call: TRBJ2-7; v_call: TRBV7-9; cdr3_nt: TGTGCCAGCAGCCGAACCTACGAGCAGTACTTC; cdr3_aa: CASSRTYEQYF
d_call: .; clone_size: few; j_call: TRBJ1-4; v_call: TRBV21-1; cdr3_nt: TGTGCCAGCAGCCACCTCGACAGGGCAACTAATGAAAAACTGTTTTTT; cdr3_aa: CASSHLDRATNEKLFF
d_call: TRBD2; clone_size: .; j_call: TRBJ2-2; v_call: TRBV6-5; cdr3_nt: TGTGCCAGCGGGCCTAGCGGGCTGTACACCGGGGAGCTGTTTTTT; cdr3_aa: CASGPSGLYTGELFF
d_call: .; clone_size: .; j_call: TRBJ2-3; v_call: TRBV18; cdr3_nt: TGTGCCAGCTCACCACCCGGGACTTTAGATACGCAGTATTTT; cdr3_aa: CASSPPGTLDTQYF
d_call: .; clone_size: .; j_call: TRBJ1-1; v_call: TRBV6-1; cdr3_nt: TGTGCCAGCAGCCTCAGAGGGGCCACTGAAGCTTTCTTT; cdr3_aa: CASSLRGATEAFF
d_call: .; clone_size: .; j_call: TRBJ2-7; v_call: TRBV21-1; cdr3_nt: TGTGCCAGCAGCAAAAGGTTCCTAGCGGGAGAGCTTAGGAGCTCCTACGAGCAGTACTTC; cdr3_aa: CASSKRFLAGELRSSYEQYF
d_call: .; clone_size: .; j_call: TRBJ2-1; v_call: TRBV25-1; cdr3_nt: TGTGCCAGCAGTGAATGGGGGGGCGATGAGCAGTTCTTC; cdr3_aa: CASSEWGGDEQFF
d_call: .; clone_size: .; j_call: TRBJ2-3; v_call: TRBV27; cdr3_nt: TGTGCCAGCAGCTCCGACAGAGGCACAGATACGCAGTATTTT; cdr3_aa: CASSSDRGTDTQYF
d_call: .; clone_size: .; j_call: TRBJ1-4; v_call: TRBV7-2; cdr3_nt: TGTGCCAGCAGCTTACAGTCTTCAACTAATGAAAAACTGTTTTTT; cdr3_aa: CASSLQSSTNEKLFF
d_call: .; clone_size: few; j_call: TRBJ1-4; v_call: TRBV28; cdr3_nt: TGTGCCAGCGCCACAGGGCAAAAACTGTTTTTT; cdr3_aa: CASATGQKLFF
d_call: TRBD2; clone_size: .; j_call: TRBJ2-7; v_call: TRBV2; cdr3_nt: TGTGCCAGCAGTGAAGAAAGGCTAGCGGGAGCGAAGCAGTACTTC; cdr3_aa: CASSEERLAGAKQYF
d_call: TRBD1; clone_size: .; j_call: TRBJ1-5; v_call: TRBV7-9; cdr3_nt: TGTGCCAGCAGCCTCGGACAGGGTGGTCAGCCCCAGCATTTT; cdr3_aa: CASSLGQGGQPQHF
d_call: .; clone_size: .; j_call: TRBJ2-1; v_call: TRBV27; cdr3_nt: TGTGCCAGCAGTTTAGGATTGAGGGGGATGAGCTCCTACAATGAGCAGTTCTTC; cdr3_aa: CASSLGLRGMSSYNEQFF